These 9 T cell receptor beta chains share one sample of origin, sequenced in a study of blood T cell repertoires in COVID-19. The assay was immunoSEQ multiplex PCR, and TCRdb's table has in-frame clones only and misses some. Of some 210,000 clones listed, approximately 78% are singletons. The source material was peripheral blood. The receptors here all came from a woman between 35 and 50 years old with acute or convalescent COVID-19.

The chain is built from TRBV30 and TRBJ1-5; 8 bases match TRBD1. V was pared by 3 bases and J by 2 bases, with 3 bases of the junction left unmatched. Germline V gene lookup returns CDR1 GTSNPN and CDR2 SVGIG (reference sequence). The length of the CDR3 is 14 residues. The CDR3 region is CAWSPGQGNQPQHF. CDR3 nucleotides: TGTGCCTGGAGCCCGGGACAGGGCAATCAGCCCCAGCATTTT.

The genes are TRBV5-4 and TRBJ2-3, with 8 nucleotides matching TRBD2. This CDR3 has 16 amino acids. Germline loops: CDR1 SGHNT, CDR2 YYREEE (reference sequence). J gave up 2 bases and V 3 bases, and 8 bases lay outside the gene matches. The chain's CDR3 is CASSSLAGSDTDTQYF. The CDR3 DNA reads TGTGCCAGCAGCTCATTAGCGGGATCAGACACAGATACGCAGTATTTT.

The chain links TRBV27 to TRBJ2-5; D remains unclear. Germline V gene lookup returns CDR1 MNHEY and CDR2 SMNVEV (reference sequence). This CDR3 is 12 amino acids long. The germline V and J ends were trimmed by 4 bases and 7 bases, with 10 bases remaining between them. CDR3: CASSSLRGTQYF. The DNA of the CDR3 is TGTGCCAGCAGTTCCTTAAGAGGGACCCAGTACTTC.

This clone was observed a single time. The chain combines TRBV7-2 with TRBJ1-1; 8 bases are shared with TRBD1. Trimming removed 3 bases from V and 4 bases from J; junction bases left unmatched: 7. In germline, CDR1 is SGHTA, CDR2 FQGNSA. This CDR3 is built from 15 residues. CDR3 coding DNA: TGTGCCAGCAGCTTGAATCAGGGGGCGGCCACTGAAGCTTTCTTT. It yields the protein CASSLNQGAATEAFF.

The chain has TRBV7-9 and TRBJ2-1; the D is unclear. The V end was cut by 5 bases, the J end by 5 bases, with 13 bases between. The CDR3 is 14 residues long. Looked up from germline, CDR1 is SEHNR and CDR2 is FQNEAQ (reference sequence). The CDR3 sequence is CASSPFAADNEQFF. CDR3 bases: TGTGCCAGCAGCCCGTTCGCGGCAGACAATGAGCAGTTCTTC.

The CDR3, as DNA: TGTGCCAGCAGCCACCGAGTTGGCAATCAGCCCCAGCATTTT. Residues: CASSHRVGNQPQHF. This chain uses TRBV9 with TRBJ1-5; D is unresolved. CDR1 SGDLS and CDR2 YYNGEE come from the germline V gene. This CDR3 region has 14 residues. The V end was cut by 4 bases, the J end by 2 bases, with 10 bases between.

CDR3: CASSLVGGTEAFF. CDR3 DNA sequence: TGTGCCAGCAGTTTAGTCGGAGGCACTGAAGCTTTCTTT. The V call is TRBV12-3 or TRBV12-4, the J call TRBJ1-1; D is ambiguous. This CDR3 comprises 13 residues. Between the trimmed V and J ends, which lost 1 base and 4 bases, there was a span of 7 bases.

This chain joins TRBV7-2 and TRBJ2-2, with a possible D match to TRBD2 (5 bases). There are 15 residues in the CDR3. Trimming took off 5 bases at V and 5 bases at J, with 15 bases between the two ends. The germline V gene encodes CDR1 SGHTA and CDR2 FQGNSA. The CDR3 region has the DNA TGTGCCAGCAGCGAAGGCGCTAGCAGGACCGGGGAGCTGTTTTTT. Its protein is CASSEGASRTGELFF.

This clone appeared once. The chain has TRBV19 and TRBJ1-2; no clear D. V shed 5 bases and J shed 4 bases, with 11 bases lying between them. Germline V lookup: CDR1 LNHDA, CDR2 SQIVND (reference sequence). The length of the CDR3 is 13 residues. CDR3: CASSPARSYGYTF. The CDR3 nucleotides are TGTGCCAGTAGTCCAGCCCGGAGCTATGGCTACACCTTC.